Below are 23 T cell receptor beta chains sequenced from a single sample in a study of blood T cell repertoires in COVID-19. Data came from immunoSEQ multiplex PCR; TCRdb stores just in-frame clones and leaves some out. The data show 150,000 or so clones, under 90% seen once. The source material was peripheral blood. The receptors come from a human donor in a cohort sampled during active COVID-19.

The genes are TRBV7-9 and TRBJ2-2, with TRBD2 as a possible D gene (6 bases). The CDR3 contains 15 residues. The germline V gene has CDR1 SEHNR and CDR2 FQNEAQ (reference sequence). V lost 5 bases to trimming and J lost 1 base, with 11 bases between them. CDR3 DNA: TGTGCCAGCAGCCCCCGGAGGGTGAACACCGGGGAGCTGTTTTTT. The encoded protein is CASSPRRVNTGELFF. Supplemented by reference TRBV7-9 and TRBJ2-2, the full variable domain reads DTGVSQNPRHKITKRGQNVTFRCDPISEHNRLYWYRQTLGQGPEFLTYFQNEAQLEKSRLLSDRFSAERPKGSFSTLEIQRTEQGDSAMYLCASSPRRVNTGELFFGEGSRLTVL.

J is TRBJ2-7 and V is TRBV9; 10 nucleotides match TRBD2. Losses at the gene ends were 3 bases for V and 0 bases for J; bases not matched to a gene: 3. The CDR3 runs 15 residues. Germline V gives CDR1 SGDLS, CDR2 YYNGEE. The CDR3 sequence is CASSALAGGSYEQYF. CDR3 nucleotide sequence: TGTGCCAGCAGCGCTTTAGCGGGGGGCTCCTACGAGCAGTACTTC.

V usage is TRBV7-7 and J usage is TRBJ2-5; the match to TRBD1 covers 9 bases. Germline V gene lookup returns CDR1 SSHAT and CDR2 FNYEAQ (reference sequence). This CDR3 comprises 15 residues. V shed 0 bases and J 5 bases; nucleotides not matched to a gene: 4. The CDR3 DNA reads as TGTGCCAGCAGCTTAGCCGGGACAGGGATTGAGACCCAGTACTTC. This sequence encodes CASSLAGTGIETQYF.

This clone was counted between two and nine times. CDR3 amino acids: CASSYPRGGGGYTF. In DNA form, the CDR3 reads TGTGCCAGCAGTTACCCGAGAGGGGGGGGTGGCTACACCTTC. This rearrangement joins TRBV7-2 to TRBJ1-2; TRBD1 is a possible D gene (6 bases). CDR1 and CDR2 (germline): SGHTA, FQGNSA. CDR3 length equals 14 residues. V was shortened by 6 bases and J by 7 bases, with 18 bases between the two germline ends. The entire variable domain, with the rest obtained from reference TRBV7-2 and TRBJ1-2, is as follows: GAGVSQSPSNKVTEKGKDVELRCDPISGHTALYWYRQSLGQGLEFLIYFQGNSAPDKSGLPSDRFSAERTGGSVSTLTIQRTQQEDSAVYLCASSYPRGGGGYTFGSGTRLTVV.

This clone was seen only a few times. The gene calls are TRBV19 and TRBJ1-5; D is unresolved. The CDR3 is 15 residues long. V dropped 3 bases and J dropped 6 bases, with 15 bases sitting between them. Per germline, CDR1 LNHDA and CDR2 SQIVND (reference sequence). CDR3 loop: CASSMSPTGVQPQHF. The CDR3 DNA sequence: TGTGCCAGTAGTATGAGTCCCACCGGGGTTCAGCCCCAGCATTTT. The full variable domain, completed using reference TRBV19 and TRBJ1-5, is DGGITQSPKYLFRKEGQNVTLSCEQNLNHDAMYWYRQDPGQGLRLIYYSQIVNDFQKGDIAEGYSVSREKKESFPLTVTSAQKNPTAFYLCASSMSPTGVQPQHFGDGTRLSIL.

J is TRBJ2-3 and V is TRBV7-9; 11 bases are shared with TRBD2. CDR3 length: 15 residues. Germline values: CDR1 SEHNR, CDR2 FQNEAQ (reference sequence). J was trimmed by 5 bases and V by 7 bases; bases with no gene match: 8. The CDR3 nucleotides read TGTGCCAGCATCGTAGCGGGGGGGCTCGAAGATACGCAGTATTTT. Protein: CASIVAGGLEDTQYF.

The genes are TRBV10-3 and TRBJ2-5; the match to TRBD2 covers 10 bases. The V gene end was trimmed by 4 bases and the J gene end by 6 bases; junction bases not matched to a gene: 5. Germline CDR1 ENHRY, CDR2 SYGVKD. The CDR3 covers 14 residues. DNA of the CDR3: TGTGCCATCAGTGGAACTAGCGGGGTGCAGACCCAGTACTTC. Protein product: CAISGTSGVQTQYF.

The V call is TRBV7-3, the J call TRBJ1-2, with 7 bases matching TRBD1. This CDR3 has 13 amino acids. Germline V gives CDR1 SGHTA, CDR2 FQGTGA. V shed 5 bases, J shed 5 bases, and the junction held 5 bases outside the gene matches. The CDR3 spells CASSPSGGYGYTF. The CDR3 DNA is TGTGCCAGCAGCCCTTCAGGGGGTTATGGCTACACCTTC.

V usage is TRBV6-4 and J usage is TRBJ1-1; no clear D. V lost 4 bases, J lost 1 base, and 10 bases lay in between. This CDR3 spans 14 amino acids. Germline V gives CDR1 MRHNA, CDR2 SNTAGT. CDR3 sequence reads: CASSVSPANTEAFF. In nucleotides, the CDR3 is TGTGCCAGCAGTGTTAGCCCAGCGAACACTGAAGCTTTCTTT.

The table lists this clone with many counts. This chain joins TRBV24-1 and TRBJ2-2; 13 bases agree with TRBD2. V was clipped by 0 bases and J by 8 bases; unmatched bases: 11. The germline gives CDR1 KGHDR, CDR2 SFDVKD. The CDR3 spans 19 residues. The chain's CDR3 is CATSDLEPGLAGPQGELFF. The CDR3 DNA reads TGTGCCACCAGTGATTTGGAACCGGGACTAGCGGGACCCCAGGGGGAGCTGTTTTTT.

The rearrangement uses TRBV12-5 and TRBJ2-7; possible D gene TRBD1, 5 bases. The V end lost 7 bases, the J end lost 8 bases, and 18 bases lay between the germline ends. Germline V gene sequence: CDR1 LGHNT, CDR2 FRNRAP. The CDR3 totals 13 residues. CDR3 nucleotide sequence: TGTGCTAGTGCCCCTAAGGGGCGGATGAAGCAGTACGTC. This translates into CASAPKGRMKQYV.

The chain links TRBV5-1 to TRBJ2-7, with D hard to call. The CDR3 has 12 amino acids. The ends were cut back, 3 bases at V and 5 bases at J, with 9 bases in the middle. Germline loops: CDR1 SGHRS, CDR2 YFSETQ. The CDR3 DNA reads TGCGCCAGCAGCTCCCGGGTCGACGAGCAGTACTTC. As protein: CASSSRVDEQYF.

In its sample, this clone was seen once. The chain links TRBV28 to TRBJ1-1, with D unresolved. Germline CDR1 reads MDHEN; CDR2 reads SYDVKM. The CDR3 totals 12 residues. Trimming took 5 bases from V and 8 from J, leaving 12 bases between them. The CDR3 sequence is CASSPPGLEAFF. CDR3 DNA sequence: TGTGCCAGCAGTCCCCCGGGATTGGAAGCTTTCTTT.

This clone was seen a handful of times. The chain links TRBV15 to TRBJ1-6, with TRBD1 matching over 7 bases. V shed 3 bases, J shed 8 bases, and the junction held 4 bases outside the gene matches. Germline V CDR1 and CDR2: LNHNV, YYDKDF (reference sequence). The CDR3 has 14 residues. For the CDR3, the DNA is TGTGCCACCAGCAGTGGACAGGCTGATTCACCCCTCCACTTT. Its protein is CATSSGQADSPLHF.

The chain uses TRBV11-2 and TRBJ1-1, with 7 bases lining up with TRBD1. V was clipped by 5 bases and J by 11 bases; unmatched bases: 8. Germline CDR1 SGHAT, CDR2 FQNNGV. The CDR3 is 12 amino acids. The CDR3 sequence is CASSPTGLVAFF. For the CDR3, the DNA is TGTGCCAGCAGCCCGACAGGGTTAGTGGCTTTCTTT. Looking up the rest from reference TRBV11-2 and TRBJ1-1 gives the full variable domain: EAGVAQSPRYKIIEKRQSVAFWCNPISGHATLYWYQQILGQGPKLLIQFQNNGVVDDSQLPKDRFSAERLKGVDSTLKIQPAKLEDSAVYLCASSPTGLVAFFGQGTRLTVV.

This sequence joins TRBV2 and TRBJ2-5, with TRBD2 matching 12 bases. The CDR3 sequence is 15 residues long. CDR1 is SNHLY, CDR2 FYNNEI, per germline. V shed 6 bases and J 4 bases; nucleotides not matched to a gene: 6. The CDR3 region has the DNA TGTGCCAGCAGCCTACGACTAGCGGGAGTAGAGACCCAGTACTTC. Translating gives CASSLRLAGVETQYF.

The gene calls are TRBV11-2 and TRBJ1-1, with D possibly TRBD1 on 6 matching bases. Germline lookup yields CDR1 SGHAT and CDR2 FQNNGV. The CDR3 is made up of 15 amino acids. V was cut by 5 bases and J by 1 base, with 14 bases left in between. The CDR3 loop is CASSLTGGANTEAFF. In DNA form, the CDR3 reads TGTGCCAGCAGCCTAACGGGGGGGGCGAACACTGAAGCTTTCTTT.

The chain recombines TRBV13 with TRBJ2-7; D might be TRBD2 (9 bases). V lost 4 bases and J lost 12, with 22 bases in between. The CDR3 runs 14 residues. Looked up from germline, CDR1 is PRHDT and CDR2 is FYEKMQ (reference sequence). The CDR3 reads CASSYRGVAGVVYF. In nucleotides, the CDR3 is TGTGCCAGCAGCTACAGGGGGGTAGCGGGGGTGGTGTACTTC.

V and J are TRBV24-1 and TRBJ2-5; D unclear. V lost 5 bases and J 5 bases, leaving 11 bases between the germline ends. The CDR3 has 13 residues. The germline gives CDR1 KGHDR, CDR2 SFDVKD. In DNA form, the CDR3 reads TGTGCCACCAGTGCCCCGGGTGTGGAGACCCAGTACTTC. Translated: CATSAPGVETQYF.

The chain joins TRBV12-3 or TRBV12-4 to TRBJ1-5; D is perhaps TRBD1 (6 bases). The V gene lost 5 bases and the J gene lost 1 base, with 6 bases spanning the gap. The CDR3 totals 13 residues. CDR3 bases: TGTGCCAGCAGTGGACAGAGCAATCAGCCCCAGCATTTT. As protein: CASSGQSNQPQHF.

The CDR3 sequence is CSATSGQGGYEQYF. CDR3 bases: TGCAGCGCCACCTCAGGGCAGGGGGGATACGAGCAGTACTTC. J is TRBJ2-7 and V is TRBV29-1; a possible D gene is TRBD1 (7 bases). The germline CDR1 and CDR2 sequences are SQVTM and ANQGSEA. The CDR3 loop spans 14 amino acids. With 7 bases removed from V and 4 bases from J, the gap between germline ends came to 20 bases.

The chain couples TRBV19 to TRBJ2-2; no clear D gene. Germline V gene sequence: CDR1 LNHDA, CDR2 SQIVND (reference sequence). The CDR3 is made up of 16 amino acids. Trimming removed 1 base at V and 1 base at J, with 10 bases between. The DNA for the CDR3 is TGTGCCAGTAGTATAGTTACGCTACGGAACACCGGGGAGCTGTTTTTT. This encodes CASSIVTLRNTGELFF.

The rearrangement joins TRBV7-8 to TRBJ1-1; the D is unclear. There are 14 residues in the CDR3. V lost 7 bases and J 1 base, leaving 13 bases between the germline ends. In germline, CDR1 is SGHVS, CDR2 FQNEAQ. CDR3 protein: CASKFGLQNTEAFF. The DNA of the CDR3 is TGTGCCAGCAAGTTCGGACTCCAGAACACTGAAGCTTTCTTT.